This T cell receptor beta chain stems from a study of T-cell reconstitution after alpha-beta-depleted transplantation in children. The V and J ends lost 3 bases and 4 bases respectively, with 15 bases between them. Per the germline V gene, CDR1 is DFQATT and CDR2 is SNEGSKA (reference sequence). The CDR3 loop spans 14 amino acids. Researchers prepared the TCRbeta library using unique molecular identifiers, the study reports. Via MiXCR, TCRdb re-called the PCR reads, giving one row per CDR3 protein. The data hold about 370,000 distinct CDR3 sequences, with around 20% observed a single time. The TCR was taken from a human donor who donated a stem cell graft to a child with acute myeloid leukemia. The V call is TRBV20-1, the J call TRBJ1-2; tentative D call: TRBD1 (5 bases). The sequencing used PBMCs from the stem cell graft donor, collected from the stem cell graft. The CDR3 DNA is TGCAGTGCTAGTGGTGGGGGGGTTGGCTATGGCTACACCTTC. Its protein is CSASGGGVGYGYTF.